The T cell receptor beta chain described here comes from a study of CD8+CD57+ T cells in acquired aplastic anemia. Study in general: Quantities of DNA derived from sorted CD4+ and CD8+ cells averaged approximately 3 ug. General study results and limits: CD8+ Simpson's diversity did not differ significantly between patients and controls. Sharing between patients and controls was observed for twenty-nine CD8+ CDR3 sequences.

Germline lookup yields CDR1 MNHEY and CDR2 SMNVEV (reference sequence). V dropped 2 bases and J dropped 5; count of bases not matched to a gene: 4. The CDR3 sequence is 15 residues long. Genomic DNA acted as the template from which TCR beta VDJ combination and CDR3 sequence profiling were carried out. One entry per CDR3 protein results from TCRdb running MiXCR on the reads. The sample consists of around 180,000 distinct CDR3 sequences, about half of them appearing once. Concerning this clonotype itself: Its antigen is undetermined.

Patients sequenced had flow cytometry evidence of CD8+CD57+ cell expansion. A severe acquired aplastic anemia diagnosis applied to all patients. The sequenced material came from sorted CD4+, CD8+, or CD8+CD57+ T cells (not recorded which) from PBMCs. The chain links TRBV27 to TRBJ2-3, with 10 positions matching TRBD2. This TCR was sampled from a human donor with aplastic anemia. The CDR3 bases are TGTGCCAGCAGTTTAGGGGCTAGCGGGGGAGATACGCAGTATTTT. Translating gives CASSLGASGGDTQYF.